Below are 23 T cell receptor beta chains sequenced from a single sample in a study of quantifying T cell responses using KT2 cells. The wider study: RNA was reverse transcribed with TCR alpha and beta constant-region primers.

An oligo carrying a UMI was ligated to the cDNA 3' end. An equimolar mix of RC1.1 and RC1.2 primed the beta chain across TRBC1 and TRBC2. TCRdb re-called the UMI-ligation and nested PCR reads through MiXCR, storing one row per CDR3 protein. The table lists around 44,000 distinct CDR3 sequences, 15% to 20% of them singletons. Sequenced: PBMCs spiked with cells of the T cell clone KT2. All receptors derive from a human donor.

The sample holds many counts of this clonotype. This CDR3 reads CATSSLRQGPYEQYF. CDR3 coding DNA: TGTGCCACCAGCAGCCTTCGACAGGGCCCCTACGAGCAGTACTTC. The chain carries TRBV15 and TRBJ2-7; 7 bases line up with TRBD1. The CDR3 extends over 15 amino acids. The germline V gene encodes CDR1 LNHNV and CDR2 YYDKDF (reference sequence). The V segment lost 3 bases and the J segment 2 bases; nucleotides outside the gene matches: 7. The full variable domain, its missing parts supplied by reference TRBV15 and TRBJ2-7, is DAMVIQNPRYQVTQFGKPVTLSCSQTLNHNVMYWYQQKSSQAPKLLFHYYDKDFNNEADTPDNFQSRRPNTSFCFLDIRSPGLGDTAMYLCATSSLRQGPYEQYFGPGTRLTVT.

The V and J genes are TRBV5-1 and TRBJ1-1; 7 bases map to TRBD1. Germline V gene sequence: CDR1 SGHRS, CDR2 YFSETQ. The CDR3 has 14 residues. V was clipped by 4 bases and J by 3 bases; unmatched bases: 6. CDR3 sequence reads: CASSLLTGDTEAFF. The CDR3 nucleotides read TGCGCCAGCAGCCTACTTACAGGGGACACTGAAGCTTTCTTT. Complete variable domain (other parts from reference TRBV5-1 and TRBJ1-1): KAGVTQTPRYLIKTRGQQVTLSCSPISGHRSVSWYQQTPGQGLQFLFEYFSETQRNKGNFPGRFSGRQFSNSRSEMNVSTLELGDSALYLCASSLLTGDTEAFFGQGTRLTVV.

V is TRBV2 and J is TRBJ2-1; 9 bases are a match to TRBD2. The germline gives CDR1 SNHLY, CDR2 FYNNEI. The CDR3 is 16 residues long. After removal of 6 bases from V and 0 bases from J, the junction contained 6 bases not matched to a gene. The CDR3 is CASSVQRGASYNEQFF. The CDR3 region has the DNA TGTGCCAGCAGCGTCCAGCGGGGGGCCTCCTACAATGAGCAGTTCTTC.

This clonotype has only a few counts. This chain joins TRBV2 and TRBJ2-1; D possibly corresponds to TRBD2 (6 bases). This CDR3 region has 15 residues. The germline V and J ends were trimmed by 4 bases and 0 bases, with 10 bases remaining between them. Germline V CDR1 and CDR2: SNHLY, FYNNEI. CDR3 loop: CASSADGSSYNEQFF. CDR3 bases: TGTGCCAGCAGTGCTGACGGGAGCTCCTACAATGAGCAGTTCTTC.

The rearrangement links TRBV12-3 or TRBV12-4 to TRBJ1-2; no firm D call. Trimming cost V 4 bases and J 4 bases, with 16 bases left between them. This CDR3 has 15 amino acids. This chain's CDR3 is CASSSFYPGSYGYTF. DNA for the CDR3: TGTGCCAGCAGTTCATTCTACCCCGGGAGCTATGGCTACACCTTC.

This clonotype was seen a few times. This rearrangement joins TRBV12-3 or TRBV12-4 to TRBJ2-2, with D possibly being TRBD1 or TRBD2 (5 bases each). The CDR3 runs to 13 residues. With 3 bases removed from V and 6 bases from J, the gap between germline ends came to 8 bases. The DNA of the CDR3 is TGTGCCAGCAGTTTTGTGGGGGCCGGGGAGCTGTTTTTT. Its protein product is CASSFVGAGELFF.

The rearrangement links TRBV2 to TRBJ2-1; D remains unclear. The CDR3 runs 14 residues. V lost 7 bases and J lost 5, with 15 bases in between. Germline V gives CDR1 SNHLY, CDR2 FYNNEI. CDR3 DNA: TGTGCCAGCACTAAGGAAGGGTCCCACAATGAGCAGTTCTTC. Protein product: CASTKEGSHNEQFF. Together with reference TRBV2 and TRBJ2-1, the CDR3 gives the full variable domain: EPEVTQTPSHQVTQMGQEVILRCVPISNHLYFYWYRQILGQKVEFLVSFYNNEISEKSEIFDDQFSVERPDGSNFTLKIRSTKLEDSAMYFCASTKEGSHNEQFFGPGTRLTVL.

The CDR3 DNA follows: TGTGCCAGTAGCCTCTGGTTGGCGCTAGCAGAGTTAGGAGATACGCAGTATTTT. It translates to CASSLWLALAELGDTQYF. The chain employs TRBV19 and TRBJ2-3, with D possibly TRBD2 on 5 matching bases. Trimming removed 6 bases at V and 5 bases at J, with 27 bases between. Germline CDR1 LNHDA, CDR2 SQIVND (reference sequence). This CDR3 contains 18 residues.

This chain connects TRBV14 to TRBJ1-2, with D unclear. V was shortened by 4 bases and J by 0 bases, with 6 bases between the two germline ends. There are 13 residues in the CDR3. Germline values: CDR1 SGHDN, CDR2 FVKESK. The CDR3 spells CASSLQSNYGYTF. For the CDR3, the DNA is TGTGCCAGCAGCCTACAGTCTAACTATGGCTACACCTTC.

The CDR3 bases are TGTGCCAGCAGCCCGGGACCCGGCTACACAGATACGCAGTATTTT. Translation gives CASSPGPGYTDTQYF. The genes are TRBV12-1 and TRBJ2-3; the table's D gene call, TRBD1, was not cross checked with the DNA. TRBV12-1 is a pseudogene segment. CDR3 length: 15 residues.

CDR3 in DNA: TGTGCCAGCAGCGTAGCCGGAGGGACTAACGAGCAGTACTTC. Its protein is CASSVAGGTNEQYF. The genes are TRBV9 and TRBJ2-7, with 7 bases that match TRBD2. The CDR3 consists of 14 residues. CDR1 and CDR2 from the germline V gene are SGDLS and YYNGEE. After removal of 0 bases from V and 5 bases from J, the junction contained 5 bases not matched to a gene.

This clonotype was recorded at least ten times. The V call is TRBV4-3, the J call TRBJ1-3; D gene unclear. CDR1 LGHNA and CDR2 YSLEER come from the germline V gene. The V and J ends lost 1 base and 4 bases respectively, with 11 bases between them. The CDR3 spans 15 residues. The CDR3 here is CASSQVAGLGNTIYF. The CDR3 bases are TGCGCCAGCAGCCAAGTCGCAGGTCTGGGAAACACCATATATTTT.

In its sample, this clonotype was seen a few times. The V gene is TRBV3-1, the J gene TRBJ2-2; D tentatively fits TRBD1 or TRBD2 (5 bases each). Germline assignment: CDR1 LGHDT and CDR2 YNNKEL (reference sequence). The CDR3 consists of 16 residues. V was trimmed by 0 bases and J by 4 bases, leaving 12 bases between them. Here the CDR3 reads CASSQEQGVSTGELFF. The CDR3 DNA is TGTGCCAGCAGCCAAGAGCAGGGAGTTAGCACCGGGGAGCTGTTTTTT.

V usage is TRBV2 and J usage is TRBJ2-3; 9 bases fit TRBD2. Losses at the gene ends were 6 bases for V and 11 bases for J; bases not matched to a gene: 15. Per germline, CDR1 SNHLY and CDR2 FYNNEI. The CDR3 sequence is 15 residues long. In nucleotides, the CDR3 is TGTGCCAGCAGCCTTTTGGCGGGAGGGCCTAGGGTGCAGTATTTT. Amino acids: CASSLLAGGPRVQYF.

This clonotype appeared a few times. The chain joins TRBV12-3 or TRBV12-4 to TRBJ2-7; 10 bases align to TRBD2. The CDR3 length is 17 residues. V was pared by 0 bases and J by 0 bases, with 5 bases of the junction left unmatched. The CDR3 DNA reads TGTGCCAGCAGTTTAGCGTTGGGACTAGCGTTCTCCTACGAGCAGTACTTC. Translation gives CASSLALGLAFSYEQYF.

This chain links TRBV7-9 with TRBJ2-1; perhaps TRBD1 as D (6 bases). CDR3 size: 16 residues. Trimming stripped 2 bases from V and 0 bases from J, with 11 bases between. Germline CDR1 SEHNR, CDR2 FQNEAQ (reference sequence). The chain's CDR3 is CASSLMGASSYNEQFF. The CDR3 DNA follows: TGTGCCAGCAGCTTAATGGGGGCGAGCTCCTACAATGAGCAGTTCTTC.

V gene TRBV4-2 combines with J gene TRBJ1-2; a possible D gene is TRBD1 (6 bases). Per germline, CDR1 LGHNA and CDR2 YNFKEQ. The CDR3 sequence is 14 residues long. V gave up 6 bases and J gave up 2 bases, with 13 bases separating them. The DNA for the CDR3 is TGTGCCAGCAGTAGAACAGGGCGAAACTATGGCTACACCTTC. It yields the protein CASSRTGRNYGYTF.

J is TRBJ2-2 and V is TRBV5-1, with 10 bases fitting TRBD2. Germline V CDR1 and CDR2: SGHRS, YFSETQ. The CDR3 has 17 amino acids. J gave up 6 bases and V 4 bases, and 12 bases lay outside the gene matches. The DNA for the CDR3 is TGCGCCAGCAGCCGCGGAGGAGCGGGGGGGCGTTCCGGGGAGCTGTTTTTT. As protein: CASSRGGAGGRSGELFF.

This sequence joins TRBV7-8 and TRBJ2-1, with 13 bases aligning to TRBD2. V lost 1 base and J lost 2; bases outside the gene matches: 8. This CDR3 comprises 19 residues. Germline V gene sequence: CDR1 SGHVS, CDR2 FQNEAQ. Here the CDR3 reads CASSLGRTSGSGTYNEQFF. The CDR3 DNA sequence: TGTGCCAGCAGCTTAGGTCGGACTAGCGGGAGCGGCACCTACAATGAGCAGTTCTTC.

To note about this clonotype: Relative to the germline gene, one junction end is altered; a read error may explain this. The DNA of the CDR3 is TGCAGTGCTAGTAAGCGGGCCTACCATGAGCAGTTCTTC. Protein product: CSASKRAYHEQFF. This chain links TRBV20-1 with TRBJ2-1, with D perhaps TRBD2 (6 bases). Germline CDR1 reads DFQATT; CDR2 reads SNEGSKA (reference sequence). There are 13 residues in the CDR3.

In regard to this clonotype: A single base separates this from a much larger clone, so it may be a read error. This chain joins TRBV13 and TRBJ2-7; the D call may be TRBD1 or TRBD2 (6 bases each). This CDR3 has 13 amino acids. CDR1 and CDR2 from the germline V gene are PRHDT and FYEKMQ (reference sequence). Here the CDR3 reads CASSLRGPYEQHF. The CDR3, as DNA: TGTGCCAGCAGCTTACGGGGGCCCTACGAGCAGCACTTC.

This clonotype has a handful of counts. This rearrangement joins TRBV12-3 or TRBV12-4 to TRBJ2-2; D unresolved. V lost 2 bases, J lost 7 bases, and 5 bases lay in between. This CDR3 has 12 residues. CDR3 residues: CASSLPFGELFF. The CDR3 region has the DNA TGTGCCAGCAGTTTACCGTTCGGGGAGCTGTTTTTT.

This clonotype was counted once. The chain employs TRBV5-8 and TRBJ1-6; D is unclear. The CDR3 has 18 residues. Germline loops: CDR1 SGHTS, CDR2 YDEGEE. The V gene lost 0 bases and the J gene lost 0 bases, with 13 bases spanning the gap. The CDR3 spells CASSLVSRFTSYNSPLHF. The CDR3 DNA sequence: TGTGCCAGCAGCTTGGTGTCCAGATTCACCTCCTATAATTCACCCCTCCACTTT.